The clone carrying this TCR beta chain was detected a few times. Antigen unknown. Germline CDR1 reads SGHDT; CDR2 reads YYEEEE. This CDR3 region has 15 residues. With V trimmed by 4 bases and J by 2 bases, 6 bases remained unmatched. The sample originates from a study of identical twins. Whole-study results and caveats: Insertion counts were lower in abundant cord blood beta clonotypes, a trend that memory repertoires did not show.

A universal primer site arose from template switching, and cDNA bore unique molecular identifiers. From the 5' RACE reads, TCRdb called clonotypes with MiXCR, one entry per CDR3 protein. This sample has 400,000 to 650,000 distinct CDR3 sequences; about 20% occur once, and the top ten carry about 0.91%. The same specimen was also included in a second study, on T cells expressing NK-cell markers. As reported in that work: Investigators obtained TCR beta repertoires from sorted CD3+CD56+NKG2C+, CD3+CD56+NKG2C- and CD3+CD56-NKG2C+ T cells. An anti-gamma-delta TCR antibody restricted sorting to alpha-beta TCR T cells in several experiments.

The genes are TRBV5-6 and TRBJ2-5; TRBD2 matches 9 bases. The specimen was CD4+ T cells sorted from blood. This clonotype was sampled from a woman in her late teens or twenties in good health. DNA for the CDR3: TGTGCCAGCAGCCGGCGCCTAGCGGGGCAAGAGACCCAGTACTTC. Encoded protein: CASSRRLAGQETQYF.